The T cell receptor beta chain described here comes from a study of control samples from healthy donors and cancer patients. Germline CDR1 MNHEY, CDR2 SMNVEV (reference sequence). V dropped 2 bases and J dropped 9 bases, with 14 bases sitting between them. The CDR3 extends over 15 amino acids. The table came from immunoSEQ multiplex PCR; TCRdb's copy has only in-frame clones and leaves some out. The data contain about 120,000 clones, 85% to 95% of them singletons. The specimen was PBMCs. The receptor's source is a man at least 80 years old with head and neck cancer. The chain combines TRBV27 with TRBJ1-6; D is possibly TRBD1 (6 bases). The CDR3 nucleotides are TGTGCCAGCAGTTTACGCCGGGACAACCGTTCACCCCTCCACTTT. Its translation is CASSLRRDNRSPLHF.